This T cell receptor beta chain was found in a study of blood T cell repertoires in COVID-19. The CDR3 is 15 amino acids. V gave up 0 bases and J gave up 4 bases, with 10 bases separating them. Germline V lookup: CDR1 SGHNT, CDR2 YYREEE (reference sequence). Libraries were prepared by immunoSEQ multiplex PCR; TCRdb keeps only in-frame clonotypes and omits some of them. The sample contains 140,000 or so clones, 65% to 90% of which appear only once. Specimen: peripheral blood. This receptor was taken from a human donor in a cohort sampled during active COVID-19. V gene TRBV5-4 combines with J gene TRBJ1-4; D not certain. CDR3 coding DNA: TGTGCCAGCAGCTTGGGAGACACTGGTAATGAAAAACTGTTTTTT. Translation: CASSLGDTGNEKLFF.